This TCR beta chain was documented in a study of shared clonotypes between healthy human individuals. General study findings and limits: In a few donors, around 5.5% of naive CD4 clonotypes appeared in common.

As concerns this clone: The antigen remains undetermined.

The germline V gene has CDR1 GTSNPN and CDR2 SVGIG (reference sequence). The CDR3 loop spans 15 amino acids. Trimming left V 0 bases short and J 0 bases short, with 9 bases between. How the authors handled the data: Filtering of immunoSEQ junctional sequences could not match full-length read filtering. This table comes from immunoSEQ multiplex PCR, and its TCRdb copy is limited to in-frame clones, with some not included. V and J calls and clone size are copied from that table; D and trimming were computed from the DNA. In the table there are around 2.5 million clones, 93% of which are singletons. The clonotype comes from a young man in good health. Some clones in this sample may be carry-over from other donors' samples. Source material: naive CD4+ T cells from PBMCs. Subset: CD45RA+ positively selected. The chain carries TRBV30 and TRBJ2-1; D uncertain. The DNA of the CDR3 is TGTGCCTGGAGTGTACCCAGATCCTCCTACAATGAGCAGTTCTTC. The encoded protein is CAWSVPRSSYNEQFF.